A single T cell receptor beta chain is shown here with its context. This sample was included in a study of control samples from healthy donors and cancer patients. Sequencing used immunoSEQ multiplex PCR; TCRdb keeps in-frame clones, though not all of them. The repertoire holds roughly 400,000 clones, with 75% to 95% as singletons. With 5 bases removed from V and 8 bases from J, the gap between germline ends came to 10 bases. Germline CDR1 is KGHSH and CDR2 is LQKENI. The CDR3 extends over 12 amino acids. Source material: PBMCs. The genes are TRBV18 and TRBJ2-1; D is uncertain. The sequence was collected from a man in his forties with head and neck cancer. The CDR3 spells CASSTPGDEQFF. In DNA form, the CDR3 reads TGTGCCAGCTCAACCCCGGGCGATGAGCAGTTCTTC.